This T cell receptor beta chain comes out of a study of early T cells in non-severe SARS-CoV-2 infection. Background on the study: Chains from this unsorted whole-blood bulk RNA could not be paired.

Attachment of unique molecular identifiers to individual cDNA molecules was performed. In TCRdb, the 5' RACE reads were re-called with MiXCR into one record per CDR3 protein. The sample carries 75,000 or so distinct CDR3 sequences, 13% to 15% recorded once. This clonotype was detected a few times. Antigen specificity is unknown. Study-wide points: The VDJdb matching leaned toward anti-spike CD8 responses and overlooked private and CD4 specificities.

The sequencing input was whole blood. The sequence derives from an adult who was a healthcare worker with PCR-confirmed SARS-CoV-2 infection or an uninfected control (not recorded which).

CDR3 protein: CAITGGAEDEQFF. The CDR3 region has the DNA TGTGCCATAACCGGGGGGGCTGAGGATGAGCAGTTCTTC. The rearrangement links TRBV10-3 to TRBJ2-1; TRBD2 matches 8 bases. Germline CDR1 and CDR2: ENHRY and SYGVKD. The J segment lost 8 bases and the V segment lost 9 bases, leaving 9 bases of the junction unmatched. The CDR3 has 13 residues.